A selection of T cell receptor beta chains follows, all from one sample in a study of shared clonotypes between healthy human individuals. Generated by immunoSEQ multiplex PCR, the TCRdb table keeps only in-frame clones and is missing some. The sample records some 500,000 clones, roughly 95% being singletons. Material for sequencing was naive CD4+ T cells sorted from blood. The receptor set was obtained from a woman aged 30 to 39 in good health. Each CDR3 is given with its conserved first and last residue. The D gene is left open where the match is weak. Size is omitted from some rows. Given values are once, few, many or a class for expanded clones.

clone size: .; D gene: .; J gene: TRBJ2-3; V gene: TRBV29-1; CDR3 DNA: TGCAGCGGATCCCCGGGTAGCGAGGGAACCACAGATACGCAGTATTTT; CDR3 protein: CSGSPGSEGTTDTQYF
clone size: .; D gene: .; J gene: TRBJ1-4; V gene: TRBV5-4; CDR3 DNA: TGTGCCAGCAGCTTGGCCGGGGCGGGGAGTGAAAAACTGTTTTTT; CDR3 protein: CASSLAGAGSEKLFF
clone size: .; D gene: TRBD1; J gene: TRBJ2-7; V gene: TRBV6-5; CDR3 DNA: TGTGCCAGCAGTTACTCGGGGACAGGGGACTACGAGCAGTACTTC; CDR3 protein: CASSYSGTGDYEQYF
clone size: .; D gene: .; J gene: TRBJ2-1; V gene: TRBV4-1; CDR3 DNA: TGCGCCAGCAGCCCCGCAGGGGAAGGGAATGAGCAGTTCTTC; CDR3 protein: CASSPAGEGNEQFF
clone size: .; D gene: .; J gene: TRBJ2-7; V gene: TRBV2; CDR3 DNA: TGTGCCAGCAGTGATCGGACGAGAACCTACGAGCAGTACTTC; CDR3 protein: CASSDRTRTYEQYF
clone size: .; D gene: .; J gene: TRBJ2-7; V gene: TRBV6-6; CDR3 DNA: TGTGCCAGCAGTGACCGGGAACTCTACGAGCAGTACTTC; CDR3 protein: CASSDRELYEQYF
clone size: .; D gene: .; J gene: TRBJ2-3; V gene: TRBV5-1; CDR3 DNA: TGCGCCAGCAGAAGAATTGGGGGCGGGACAGATACGCAGTATTTT; CDR3 protein: CASRRIGGGTDTQYF
clone size: once; D gene: TRBD2; J gene: TRBJ2-1; V gene: TRBV2; CDR3 DNA: TGTGCCAGCAGTGGGGCCTGGGCGGGAGCTTACAATGAGCAGTTCTTC; CDR3 protein: CASSGAWAGAYNEQFF
clone size: .; D gene: .; J gene: TRBJ2-5; V gene: TRBV5-6; CDR3 DNA: TGTGCCAGCAGCCCTTATCGGGTTGGCGGAGAGACCCAGTACTTC; CDR3 protein: CASSPYRVGGETQYF
clone size: .; D gene: TRBD2; J gene: TRBJ2-5; V gene: TRBV10-2; CDR3 DNA: TGCGCCAGCAGTGTAATAGCGGGAGAGGGTCAAGAGACCCAGTACTTC; CDR3 protein: CASSVIAGEGQETQYF
clone size: .; D gene: .; J gene: TRBJ2-3; V gene: TRBV2; CDR3 DNA: TGTGCCAGACGGGAGTCGGGCACAGATACGCAGTATTTT; CDR3 protein: CARRESGTDTQYF
clone size: .; D gene: .; J gene: TRBJ2-7; V gene: TRBV7-2; CDR3 DNA: TGTGCCAGCGGCCGACCCACTCGGGGGGCTACCCCCTACTGGGAGCAGTACTTC; CDR3 protein: CASGRPTRGATPYWEQYF
clone size: once; D gene: .; J gene: TRBJ1-6; V gene: TRBV7-9; CDR3 DNA: TGTGCCAGCAACCCCGGGGGATTCGATTCACCCCTCCACTTT; CDR3 protein: CASNPGGFDSPLHF
clone size: .; D gene: .; J gene: TRBJ2-1; V gene: TRBV6-5; CDR3 DNA: TGTGCCAGCAGCAAAGTTGGTGCCTTCAATGAGCAGTTCTTC; CDR3 protein: CASSKVGAFNEQFF